These 25 T cell receptor beta chains were sequenced from one sample in a study of shared clonotypes between healthy human individuals. Using immunoSEQ multiplex PCR, the repertoire was profiled, and TCRdb retains in-frame clones only, with some absent. This sample yields 1,500,000 or so clones, of which around 97% are seen a single time; 0.95% to 1.5% belongs to the top ten. Source material: naive CD4+ T cells sorted from blood. The sample's subset: CD45RA+ positively selected. These receptors originate from a man aged 30 to 45 in good health.

This clone appeared once. The V gene is TRBV28, the J gene TRBJ2-7; TRBD2 matches 10 bases. Trimming took 6 bases from V and 5 from J; bases not matched to a gene: 7. CDR3 length: 14 amino acids. From germline, CDR1 is MDHEN and CDR2 SYDVKM. CDR3 in DNA: TGTGCCAGCAGGCAAGCGGGAGGGCTGAACGAGCAGTACTTC. Its protein product is CASRQAGGLNEQYF.

The rearrangement joins TRBV2 to TRBJ2-7, with TRBD1 matching 7 bases. The CDR3 extends over 14 amino acids. V lost 7 bases to trimming and J lost 8 bases; unmatched junction nucleotides: 14. Germline assignment: CDR1 SNHLY and CDR2 FYNNEI. This chain's CDR3 is CASTGTDTSTKQYF. The CDR3 DNA sequence: TGTGCCAGCACGGGGACAGACACATCTACGAAGCAGTACTTC.

The V call is TRBV7-8, the J call TRBJ2-7, with TRBD2 matching over 8 bases. The CDR3 totals 17 residues. Per germline, CDR1 SGHVS and CDR2 FQNEAQ. Trimming cost V 5 bases and J 3 bases; bases outside gene matches: 15. The CDR3 DNA follows: TGTGCCAGCAGCCCCGGGTTGACTCGACTAGCGAGCTACGAGCAGTACTTC. Protein sequence: CASSPGLTRLASYEQYF.

The rearrangement links TRBV28 to TRBJ1-5; possible D gene TRBD1, 5 bases. Trimming took 5 bases from V and 1 from J, leaving 15 bases between them. Germline-derived CDR1 and CDR2 are MDHEN and SYDVKM. The CDR3 covers 16 residues. The CDR3, as DNA: TGTGCCAGCAGTCCCTGGGGGGATGGGAGCAATCAGCCCCAGCATTTT. Protein product: CASSPWGDGSNQPQHF.

This clone has more than one count but fewer than ten. The sample holds other DNA sequences that translate to the same CDR3. This rearrangement joins TRBV28 to TRBJ2-7; 10 positions match TRBD2. This CDR3 region has 14 residues. V was pared by 2 bases and J by 2 bases, with 0 bases of the junction left unmatched. Germline values: CDR1 MDHEN, CDR2 SYDVKM. CDR3 amino acids: CASSLLAGAYEQYF. Here the CDR3 DNA reads TGTGCCAGCAGTTTACTAGCGGGAGCCTACGAGCAGTACTTC.

To note about this clone: This sample also contains other DNA sequences that code for the same CDR3. The rearrangement joins TRBV6-1 to TRBJ1-5; possible D gene TRBD1, 5 bases. This CDR3 has 12 amino acids. Germline lookup yields CDR1 MNHNS and CDR2 SASEGT. Trimming pared 8 bases from V and 1 base from J, leaving 6 bases between. In nucleotides, the CDR3 is TGTGCCAGCCGGGACAGCAATCAGCCCCAGCATTTT. Translation: CASRDSNQPQHF.

This chain connects TRBV6-5 to TRBJ2-3; 7 nucleotides agree with TRBD1. This CDR3 has 14 amino acids. Germline-derived CDR1 and CDR2 are MNHEY and SVGAGI. V was clipped by 8 bases and J by 1 base; unmatched bases: 6. The CDR3 DNA reads as TGTGCCAGCGGGCCGACAGGGCGCACAGATACGCAGTATTTT. Amino acid sequence: CASGPTGRTDTQYF.

The rearrangement links TRBV18 to TRBJ1-1; a weak D match, TRBD1 (6 bases). The CDR3 consists of 14 residues. CDR1 KGHSH and CDR2 LQKENI come from the germline V gene. The V end was cut by 3 bases, the J end by 5 bases, with 13 bases between. The CDR3 DNA reads as TGTGCCAGCTCACCGCGACAGGCCTTGACTGAAGCTTTCTTT. Its protein product is CASSPRQALTEAFF.

Worth noting for this clone: In the same sample, other DNA sequences code for this CDR3. The V call is TRBV9, the J call TRBJ2-5, with D maybe TRBD2 (6 bases). There are 14 residues in the CDR3. CDR1 and CDR2 (germline): SGDLS, YYNGEE. V lost 0 bases to trimming and J lost 4 bases, with 10 bases between them. CDR3 in amino acids: CASSVGMGLETQYF. CDR3 nucleotides: TGTGCCAGCAGCGTAGGTATGGGACTAGAGACCCAGTACTTC.

The CDR3 loop is CASSPAGSEAFF. Written as DNA, the CDR3 is TGTGCCAGCAGCCCTGCGGGATCTGAAGCTTTCTTT. The rearrangement joins TRBV5-6 to TRBJ1-1; D is ambiguous. Germline CDR1 reads SGHDT; CDR2 reads YYEEEE. The CDR3 extends over 12 amino acids. The V and J ends lost 4 bases and 6 bases respectively, with 10 bases between them.

Note on this clone: Other DNA variants within this sample encode the same CDR3. The gene calls are TRBV5-1 and TRBJ2-3, with a tentative D call TRBD1 (5 bases). The CDR3 extends over 14 amino acids. The germline V gene encodes CDR1 SGHRS and CDR2 YFSETQ. Trimming stripped 2 bases from V and 3 bases from J, with 10 bases between. CDR3: CASSLAPGTDTQYF. The CDR3 nucleotides are TGCGCCAGCAGCTTAGCTCCAGGGACAGATACGCAGTATTTT.

The chain combines TRBV28 with TRBJ2-3; TRBD1 is a possible D gene (5 bases). V lost 5 bases, J lost 3 bases, and 15 bases lay in between. CDR3 length equals 15 residues. CDR1 MDHEN and CDR2 SYDVKM come from the germline V gene. The CDR3 here is CASSPGGQMTDTQYF. In DNA, the CDR3 is TGTGCCAGCAGTCCTGGCGGACAAATGACAGATACGCAGTATTTT.

The V call is TRBV19, the J call TRBJ1-3, with 9 bases fitting TRBD1. V lost 6 bases to trimming and J lost 5 bases; unmatched junction nucleotides: 5. There are 14 residues in the CDR3. Germline values: CDR1 LNHDA, CDR2 SQIVND (reference sequence). The CDR3 is CASSPQGARNTIYF. The DNA for the CDR3 is TGTGCCAGTAGCCCACAGGGGGCTAGAAACACCATATATTTT.

This clone was counted once. In DNA, the CDR3 is TGTGCGACCTGGCCCGGCAGGCGAAACTCCTACGAGCAGTACTTC. Amino acids: CATWPGRRNSYEQYF. The chain joins TRBV6-6 to TRBJ2-7; D unresolved. The germline CDR1 and CDR2 sequences are MNHNY and SVGAGI (reference sequence). The CDR3 is 15 residues long.

CDR3 DNA: TGTGCCAGCAGCTCGACTAGCGCGGTCGGGGAGCTGTTTTTT. Its protein is CASSSTSAVGELFF. The V gene is TRBV11-2, the J gene TRBJ2-2, with 8 bases matching TRBD2. The V segment lost 4 bases and the J segment 7 bases; nucleotides outside the gene matches: 5. Germline CDR1 SGHAT, CDR2 FQNNGV. The CDR3 contains 14 residues. The variable domain in full, completed from reference TRBV11-2 and TRBJ2-2, reads EAGVAQSPRYKIIEKRQSVAFWCNPISGHATLYWYQQILGQGPKLLIQFQNNGVVDDSQLPKDRFSAERLKGVDSTLKIQPAKLEDSAVYLCASSSTSAVGELFFGEGSRLTVL.

In DNA form, the CDR3 reads TGCAGCGTTGCAACAGGTTATGGCTACACCTTC. This gives the protein CSVATGYGYTF. The V and J genes are TRBV29-1 and TRBJ1-2; tentatively, D is TRBD1 (5 bases). This CDR3 contains 11 residues. V lost 4 bases and J 5 bases, leaving 8 bases between the germline ends. Germline V gene data show CDR1 as SQVTM and CDR2 as ANQGSEA.

The V gene is TRBV29-1, the J gene TRBJ1-1; 10 nucleotides align to TRBD1. The CDR3 has 14 residues. Germline V gene lookup returns CDR1 SQVTM and CDR2 ANQGSEA. V shed 6 bases and J 0 bases; nucleotides not matched to a gene: 4. CDR3 region: CSVRTGGMNTEAFF. Here the CDR3 DNA reads TGCAGCGTCCGGACAGGGGGAATGAACACTGAAGCTTTCTTT.

The V call is TRBV7-6, the J call TRBJ2-7, with a possible D match to TRBD1 (6 bases). Germline V gene sequence: CDR1 SGHVS, CDR2 FNYEAQ. The CDR3 is 16 residues long. The germline V and J ends were trimmed by 2 bases and 4 bases, with 18 bases remaining between them. CDR3 region: CASSLPRGRGPYEQYF. CDR3 in DNA: TGTGCCAGCAGCTTACCCCGGGGCAGGGGACCATACGAGCAGTACTTC.

The CDR3 reads CASSPRDRTWQFF. The DNA of the CDR3 is TGTGCCAGCTCACCGAGGGACAGAACTTGGCAGTTCTTC. This rearrangement joins TRBV18 to TRBJ2-1, with 7 bases matching TRBD1. Germline CDR1 and CDR2: KGHSH and LQKENI. The CDR3 is 13 amino acids. V shed 3 bases, J shed 12 bases, and the junction held 8 bases outside the gene matches.

This chain uses TRBV7-2 with TRBJ2-5; 10 positions agree with TRBD2. Unmatched junction bases numbered 5, after V lost 3 bases and J lost 4 bases. Per the germline V gene, CDR1 is SGHTA and CDR2 is FQGNSA. This CDR3 is built from 15 residues. This CDR3 is CASSLSSGSGETQYF. CDR3 in DNA: TGTGCCAGCAGCTTGTCTAGCGGGAGTGGAGAGACCCAGTACTTC.

The chain recombines TRBV28 with TRBJ2-2; possible D gene TRBD1, 6 bases. Germline loops: CDR1 MDHEN, CDR2 SYDVKM. This CDR3 spans 16 amino acids. Trimming pared 3 bases from V and 1 base from J, leaving 12 bases between. The CDR3 spells CASSFQGNKNTGELFF. CDR3 bases: TGTGCCAGCAGTTTTCAGGGGAATAAGAACACCGGGGAGCTGTTTTTT. Drawing the rest from reference TRBV28 and TRBJ2-2, the complete variable domain is DVKVTQSSRYLVKRTGEKVFLECVQDMDHENMFWYRQDPGLGLRLIYFSYDVKMKEKGDIPEGYSVSREKKERFSLILESASTNQTSMYLCASSFQGNKNTGELFFGEGSRLTVL.

This rearrangement joins TRBV2 to TRBJ2-5, with D possibly being TRBD2 (6 bases). Germline-derived CDR1 and CDR2 are SNHLY and FYNNEI. Between the trimmed V and J ends, which lost 5 bases and 4 bases, there was a span of 14 bases. The CDR3 is 14 amino acids. The CDR3 region has the DNA TGTGCCAGCAGTCCGGGGGATGGCCGAGAGACCCAGTACTTC. Translation gives CASSPGDGRETQYF.

This chain joins TRBV19 and TRBJ2-7; D not certain. The V and J ends lost 5 bases and 0 bases respectively, with 11 bases between them. There are 14 residues in the CDR3. Germline CDR1 LNHDA, CDR2 SQIVND (reference sequence). The CDR3 loop is CASSSRVSSYEQYF. DNA of the CDR3: TGTGCCAGTAGTTCCCGTGTGAGCTCCTACGAGCAGTACTTC.

The chain has TRBV7-2 and TRBJ2-3; D is perhaps TRBD2 (5 bases). The germline gives CDR1 SGHTA, CDR2 FQGNSA. Trimming cost V 0 bases and J 0 bases, with 10 bases left between them. This CDR3 comprises 16 residues. The CDR3 loop reads CASSLAAGRSTDTQYF. The CDR3 DNA sequence: TGTGCCAGCAGCTTAGCGGCGGGCAGGAGCACAGATACGCAGTATTTT.

V usage is TRBV18 and J usage is TRBJ2-1; D remains ambiguous. This CDR3 spans 17 amino acids. V was pared by 1 base and J by 2 bases, with 15 bases between. CDR1 is KGHSH, CDR2 LQKENI, per germline. The CDR3 bases are TGTGCCAGCTCACCACTTGTCAGTACCTCAACCTACAATGAGCAGTTCTTC. This gives the protein CASSPLVSTSTYNEQFF.